In this sample, the clone carrying this T cell receptor beta chain turned up a few times. Its target is unknown. Germline CDR1 is SEHNR and CDR2 is FQNEAQ (reference sequence). V was pared by 7 bases and J by 1 base, with 16 bases between. CDR3 length: 15 amino acids. Sequencing libraries made from TCR beta cDNA carried unique molecular identifiers. TCRdb analysed the PCR reads with MiXCR anew, one entry per CDR3 protein. The table includes hundreds of thousands of distinct CDR3 sequences, roughly 27% detected once. This sample was taken from a study of post-analysis software for immune sequencing data. Study observations and caveats: F measure clustering grouped samples strongly by preparation batch. When compared against controls, multiple sclerosis patients showed significantly lower normalized Chao1 diversity. Patients showed TRBV5-6, TRBV5-1 and TRBV20-1 among four to six TRBV segments more frequent than in controls.

The source is a girl aged 5 to 17 with multiple sclerosis. The sequencing sample was made of blood. This chain links TRBV7-9 with TRBJ2-5; D is possibly TRBD2 (5 bases). CDR3 region: CASTNSGGLQETQYF. The CDR3 DNA reads as TGTGCCAGCACCAATAGTGGCGGGCTCCAAGAGACCCAGTACTTC.